This T cell receptor beta chain was identified during a study of cytomegalovirus exposure and HLA in healthy donors. General observations from the study: A later analysis showed HLA-associated TCR beta chains outstripping equally common others in clonal expansion. Accurate prediction of HLA-A and HLA-B alleles (for most subjects) was reportedly achieved from TCR beta sequences.

Researchers ran the PCR with 60 Vbeta and 13 Jbeta primers. TCRdb's copy holds only in-frame clones and misses some; the assay was immunoSEQ multiplex PCR. Found here are roughly 190,000 clones, 80% to 90% of them singletons; the top ten hold 1.5% to 2%. A few counts support this clone. Its antigen is unidentified. The CDR3 length is 16 residues. Unmatched junction bases numbered 9, after V lost 5 bases and J lost 5 bases. The V gene's germline CDR1 is KGHSH and CDR2 LQKENI. V gene TRBV18 combines with J gene TRBJ2-5, with 12 bases identical to TRBD2. The sequencing input was PBMCs. The source is a middle-aged man in good health and CMV-seropositive. The CDR3 region has the DNA TGTGCCAGCTCAACAAAGTCCCTAGCGGGAGGGGAGACCCAGTACTTC. Translation gives CASSTKSLAGGETQYF. Full variable domain (remainder filled in from reference TRBV18 and TRBJ2-5): NAGVMQNPRHLVRRRGQEARLRCSPMKGHSHVYWYRQLPEEGLKFMVYLQKENIIDESGMPKERFSAEFPKEGPSILRIQQVVRGDSAAYFCASSTKSLAGGETQYFGPGTRLLVL.